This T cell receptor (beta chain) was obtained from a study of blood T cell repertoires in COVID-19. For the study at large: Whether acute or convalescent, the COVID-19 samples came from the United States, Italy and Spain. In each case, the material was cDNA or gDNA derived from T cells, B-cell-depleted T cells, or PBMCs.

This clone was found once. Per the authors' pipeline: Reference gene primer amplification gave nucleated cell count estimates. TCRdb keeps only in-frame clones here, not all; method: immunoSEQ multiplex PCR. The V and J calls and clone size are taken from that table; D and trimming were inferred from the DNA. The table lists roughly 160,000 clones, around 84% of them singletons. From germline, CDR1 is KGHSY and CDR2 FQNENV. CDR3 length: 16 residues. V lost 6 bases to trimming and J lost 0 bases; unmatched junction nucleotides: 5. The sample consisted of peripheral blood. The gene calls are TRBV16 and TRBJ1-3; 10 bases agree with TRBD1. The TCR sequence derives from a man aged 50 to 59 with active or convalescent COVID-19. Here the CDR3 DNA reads TGTGCCAGCAGGGGACAGGGGCCCGACTCTGGAAACACCATATATTTT. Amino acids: CASRGQGPDSGNTIYF.